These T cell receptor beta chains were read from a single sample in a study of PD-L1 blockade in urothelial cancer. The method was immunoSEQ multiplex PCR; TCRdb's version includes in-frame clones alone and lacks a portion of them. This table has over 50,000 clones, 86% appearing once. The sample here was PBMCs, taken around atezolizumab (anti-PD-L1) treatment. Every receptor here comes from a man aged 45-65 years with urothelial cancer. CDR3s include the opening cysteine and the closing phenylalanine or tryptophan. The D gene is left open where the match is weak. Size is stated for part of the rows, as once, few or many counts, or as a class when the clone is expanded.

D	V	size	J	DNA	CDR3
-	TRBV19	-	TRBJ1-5	TGTGCCAGTAGTCCCCCAGGGTTAGGCGTGGGAAATCAGCCCCAGCATTTT	CASSPPGLGVGNQPQHF
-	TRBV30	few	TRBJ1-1	TGTGCCCTCAGGGGACGGGGAACTGAAGCTTTCTTT	CALRGRGTEAFF
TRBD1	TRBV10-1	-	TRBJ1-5	TGCGCCAGCAGTGAAACTAGACAGGGTAGCGATCAGCCCCAGCATTTT	CASSETRQGSDQPQHF
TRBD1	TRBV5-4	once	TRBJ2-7	TGTGCCAGCAGCTCGGGGTTCAGACAGGGGCCGGACGAGCAGTACTTC	CASSSGFRQGPDEQYF
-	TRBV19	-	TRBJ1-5	TGTGCCAGCCTAGGCCTGGTCCAGCATTTT	CASLGLVQHF
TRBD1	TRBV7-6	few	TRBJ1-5	TGTGCCAGCAGCGATGGGACAGGGAGGGCCAATCAGCCCCAGCATTTT	CASSDGTGRANQPQHF
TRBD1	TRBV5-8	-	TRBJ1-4	TGTGCCAGCAGCTTCCATCCGGGACAGGGTTTCGCGCTCGGAAAACTGTTTTTT	CASSFHPGQGFALGKLFF
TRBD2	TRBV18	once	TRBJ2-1	TGTGCCAGCTTACGGACTAGCGGGAGATACAATGAGCAGTTCTTC	CASLRTSGRYNEQFF
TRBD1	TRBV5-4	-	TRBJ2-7	TGTGCCAGCAGCTTGACAGGGGCCCACGAGCAGTACTTC	CASSLTGAHEQYF
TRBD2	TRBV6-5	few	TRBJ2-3	TGTGCCAGCAGTTACTGGGGGGAGGGGACAGATACGCAGTATTTT	CASSYWGEGTDTQYF
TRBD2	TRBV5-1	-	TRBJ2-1	TGCGCCAGCAGCCCATTAGGGACTAGCGGGAGGGGCGTCAATGAGCAGTTCTTC	CASSPLGTSGRGVNEQFF
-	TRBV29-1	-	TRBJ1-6	TGCAGTACTTTTTCAGGAAATTCACCCCTCCACTTT	CSTFSGNSPLHF
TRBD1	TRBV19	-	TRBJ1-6	TGTGCCACTAGGGTTTCGGGACAGGTTTTTAATTCACCCCTCCACTTT	CATRVSGQVFNSPLHF
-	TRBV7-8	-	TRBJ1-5	TGTGCCAGCAGCTTATACAGGGTGAGCAATCAGCCCCAGCATTTT	CASSLYRVSNQPQHF
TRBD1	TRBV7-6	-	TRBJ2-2	TGTGCCAGCAGGGCCGACAGGGCCGCGAACACCGGGGAGCTGTTTTTT	CASRADRAANTGELFF
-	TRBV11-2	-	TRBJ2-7	TGTGCCAGCAGCACCTTCCGGGGCTACGAGCAGTACTTC	CASSTFRGYEQYF
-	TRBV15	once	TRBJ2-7	TGTGCCACCAGCAGAGAACTAGCAAACTCCTACGAGCAGTACTTC	CATSRELANSYEQYF
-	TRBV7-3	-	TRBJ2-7	TGTGCCAGCAGCTTAAACGGGTACGAGCAGTACTTC	CASSLNGYEQYF
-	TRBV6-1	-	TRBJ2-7	TGTGCCAGCAGTGAAGCACCAGGGTTTAACTACGAGCAGTACTTC	CASSEAPGFNYEQYF
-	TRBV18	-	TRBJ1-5	TGTGCCAGCTCACCTGGCGGAGCCCAGCCCCAGCATTTT	CASSPGGAQPQHF
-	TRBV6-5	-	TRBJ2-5	TGTGCCAGCAGTTACTCCCCGGGTGTAATAGAGACCCAGTACTTC	CASSYSPGVIETQYF
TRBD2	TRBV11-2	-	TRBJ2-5	TGTGCCAGCAGCCCTTCCGGGACTAGGCAAGAGACCCAGTACTTC	CASSPSGTRQETQYF
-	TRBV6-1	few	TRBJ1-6	TGTGCCAGCAGTGACCGGACAGCTTCACCCCTCCACTTT	CASSDRTASPLHF
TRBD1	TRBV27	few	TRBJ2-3	TGTGCCAGCAGTTCGGGACAGGCGCTAGGCACAGATACGCAGTATTTT	CASSSGQALGTDTQYF
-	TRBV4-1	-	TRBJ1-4	TGCGCCAGCAGCCAAACAGGGTCAACTAATGAAAAACTGTTTTTT	CASSQTGSTNEKLFF
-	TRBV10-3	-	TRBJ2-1	TGTGCCATCAGCCCGAGCTCCTACAATGAGCAGTTCTTC	CAISPSSYNEQFF
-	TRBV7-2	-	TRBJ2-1	TGTGCCAGCAGCTTAACCGGGGACTCGCCGAAGCAGTTCTTC	CASSLTGDSPKQFF
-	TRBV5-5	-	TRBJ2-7	TGTGCCAGCAGCTTGGTGGGGGCTAGCGGCCTTCCCTACGAGCAGTACTTC	CASSLVGASGLPYEQYF
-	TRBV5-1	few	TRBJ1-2	TGCGCCAGCAGCCCTGGGGGGTCTGGCTACACCTTC	CASSPGGSGYTF
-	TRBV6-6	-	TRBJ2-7	TGTGCCAGCAGTTCTTCCTACCTTCCCCAGCAGTACTTC	CASSSSYLPQQYF
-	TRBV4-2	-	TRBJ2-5	TGTGCCAGCAGCCAAGAGGTAGAGTCCCGAACTAGCTCCGTTTCCCAAGAGACCCAGTACTTC	CASSQEVESRTSSVSQETQYF
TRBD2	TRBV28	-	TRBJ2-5	TGTGCCAGCGGGTCTGGGGGGGGAAGAGAGACCCAGTACTTC	CASGSGGGRETQYF
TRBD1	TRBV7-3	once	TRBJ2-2	TGTGCCAGCAGCTTAATAGTAGTAGGACAGGGCGCCGGGGAGCTGTTTTTT	CASSLIVVGQGAGELFF
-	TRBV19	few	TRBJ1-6	TGTGCCAGTAGTATCCAGGGGAGAGAGAATTCACCCCTCCACTTT	CASSIQGRENSPLHF
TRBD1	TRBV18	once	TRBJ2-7	TGTGCCAGCTCACCGGACAGGTTGAGCACTTACGAGCAGTACTTC	CASSPDRLSTYEQYF
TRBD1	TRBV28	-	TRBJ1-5	TGTGCCAGCAGTTTTTTTGGGACAGGGTATCCCAATCAGCCCCAGCATTTT	CASSFFGTGYPNQPQHF
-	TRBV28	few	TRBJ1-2	TGTGCCAGCGAAAGGGTAGGGGGAAGCTCCGATGGCTACACCTTC	CASERVGGSSDGYTF
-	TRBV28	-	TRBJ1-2	TGTGCCTGTACCACAGCCTATGGCTACACCTTC	CACTTAYGYTF
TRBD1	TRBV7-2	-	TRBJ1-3	TGTGCCAGCAGTTCATGGGCGACAGGGGGCTCTGGAAACACCATATATTTT	CASSSWATGGSGNTIYF
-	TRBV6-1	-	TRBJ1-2	TGTGCCAGCAGTGCACACACAGGGCCCGAAGGAGGCTACACCTTC	CASSAHTGPEGGYTF
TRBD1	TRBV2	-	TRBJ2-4	TGTGCCAGCAGCCAGGACAGGGGGAATGCCAAAAACATTCAGTACTTC	CASSQDRGNAKNIQYF
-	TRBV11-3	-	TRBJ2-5	TGTGCCAGCAGCTTGGGCAGGGAGGAAGAGACCCAGTACTTC	CASSLGREEETQYF
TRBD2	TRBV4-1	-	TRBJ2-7	TGCGCCAGCAGCCAATTAGTTAGCGGGAGTAGGTTCGAGCAGTACTTC	CASSQLVSGSRFEQYF
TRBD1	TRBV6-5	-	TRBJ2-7	TGTGCCAGCAGTCGCGACAGGGGACCCGACGAGCAGTACTTC	CASSRDRGPDEQYF
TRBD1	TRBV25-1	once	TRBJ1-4	TGTGCCAGCAGCCGCACTCGACAGGGGGGGTATGAAAAACTGTTTTTT	CASSRTRQGGYEKLFF
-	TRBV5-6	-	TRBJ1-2	TGTGCCAGCAGCTTGGGCCCTCTCAATATGCAGGGGAACTATGGCTACACCTTC	CASSLGPLNMQGNYGYTF
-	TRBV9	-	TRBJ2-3	TGTGCCAGCAGCGTAGGACTCCCGGGCACAGATACGCAGTATTTT	CASSVGLPGTDTQYF
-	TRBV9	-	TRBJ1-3	TGTGCCAGCAGTGGCGACAGCCGCGGAAACACCATATATTTT	CASSGDSRGNTIYF
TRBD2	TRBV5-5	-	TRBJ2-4	TGTGCCACTCGAAGTGGACTAGCGGGAGATGGGACCAAAAACATTCAGTACTTC	CATRSGLAGDGTKNIQYF
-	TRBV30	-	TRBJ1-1	TGTGCCTGGGAGGAGAACAGGGCCGGGGGGGCTTTCTTT	CAWEENRAGGAFF